The 21 T cell receptor beta chains in this list originate from one sample, sequenced in a study of T cell repertoires in ileal Crohn's disease. Sequencing used immunoSEQ multiplex PCR; TCRdb keeps in-frame clones, though not all of them. Here the sample spans 14,000 or so clones, approximately 78% being singletons. The sequencing sample was made of ileal tissue. Receptor source: an adult with Crohn's disease.

The chain recombines TRBV19 with TRBJ1-5; the match to TRBD1 covers 7 bases. This CDR3 is built from 16 residues. V trimming: 1 base; J trimming: 2 bases; junction bases outside the gene matches: 5. The germline V gene has CDR1 LNHDA and CDR2 SQIVND (reference sequence). DNA for the CDR3: TGTGCCAGTAGTATAGGAGGGGGCAACGGCAATCAGCCCCAGCATTTT. Translating it yields CASSIGGGNGNQPQHF.

V is TRBV7-2 and J is TRBJ2-7; D is ambiguous. The CDR3 runs to 11 residues. V lost 5 bases, J lost 3 bases, and 5 bases lay in between. Germline lookup yields CDR1 SGHTA and CDR2 FQGNSA. CDR3 protein: CASSIRYEQYF. The CDR3, as DNA: TGTGCCAGCAGCATTCGCTACGAGCAGTACTTC.

The chain combines TRBV7-3 with TRBJ2-2, with 8 bases lining up with TRBD1. The junction had 5 bases not matched to a gene; V was cut back by 7 bases and J by 4 bases. Germline V CDR1 and CDR2: SGHTA, FQGTGA. The CDR3 contains 14 residues. The CDR3 sequence is CASTTGVGTGELFF. The CDR3 coding sequence is TGTGCCAGCACGACAGGGGTCGGCACCGGGGAGCTGTTTTTT.

V usage is TRBV6-5 and J usage is TRBJ2-7; 9 bases align to TRBD1. After removal of 5 bases from V and 4 bases from J, the junction contained 6 bases not matched to a gene. Germline CDR1 and CDR2: MNHEY and SVGAGI. This CDR3 comprises 14 residues. The CDR3 loop reads CASSGDRGGYEQYF. As DNA, the CDR3 is TGTGCCAGCAGTGGAGACAGGGGGGGATACGAGCAGTACTTC.

The chain uses TRBV7-3 and TRBJ2-5; D remains ambiguous. The CDR3 is 14 amino acids. V gave up 1 base and J gave up 8 bases, with 14 bases separating them. Per the germline V gene, CDR1 is SGHTA and CDR2 is FQGTGA. CDR3 in amino acids: CASSLRPGSDTQYF. The CDR3 nucleotides read TGTGCCAGCAGCTTAAGACCAGGAAGTGACACCCAGTACTTC.

The V and J genes are TRBV5-6 and TRBJ2-1; D unclear. V was cut by 3 bases and J by 9 bases, with 16 bases left in between. This CDR3 has 14 amino acids. Per the germline V gene, CDR1 is SGHDT and CDR2 is YYEEEE. CDR3 residues: CASSYRVFLGEQFF. The DNA of the CDR3 is TGTGCCAGCAGCTACCGGGTCTTCCTTGGTGAGCAGTTCTTC. Full variable domain (missing parts from reference TRBV5-6 and TRBJ2-1): DAGVTQSPTHLIKTRGQQVTLRCSPKSGHDTVSWYQQALGQGPQFIFQYYEEEERQRGNFPDRFSGHQFPNYSSELNVNALLLGDSALYLCASSYRVFLGEQFFGPGTRLTVL.

A remark on this clone: The same CDR3 is also encoded by other DNA sequences in this sample. The chain is built from TRBV6-1 and TRBJ2-2, with TRBD1 matching over 10 bases. This CDR3 has 14 residues. J lost 6 bases, V lost 5 bases, and 3 bases had no gene match. Per the germline V gene, CDR1 is MNHNS and CDR2 is SASEGT. CDR3 nucleotides: TGTGCCAGCAGTCGACAGGGGGCGGCCGGGGAGCTGTTTTTT. It codes for CASSRQGAAGELFF.

The chain uses TRBV10-3 and TRBJ2-2; 11 nucleotides align to TRBD2. The CDR3 length is 16 residues. V shed 2 bases, J shed 8 bases, and the junction held 7 bases outside the gene matches. Germline-derived CDR1 and CDR2 are ENHRY and SYGVKD. The DNA of the CDR3 is TGTGCCATCAGTGAGGGAGGGACTAGCGGTGTGGGGGAGCTGTTTTTT. Its translation: CAISEGGTSGVGELFF.

This chain's CDR3 is CASSLRQVNQPQHF. The CDR3 DNA follows: TGTGCCAGCTCCCTACGACAGGTCAATCAGCCCCAGCATTTT. The rearrangement joins TRBV18 to TRBJ1-5; TRBD1 might be the D (6 bases). Germline-derived CDR1 and CDR2 are KGHSH and LQKENI. V was trimmed by 6 bases and J by 3 bases, leaving 12 bases between them. The CDR3 is made up of 14 amino acids.

This chain uses TRBV19 with TRBJ1-6, with 7 bases fitting TRBD1. The V gene's germline CDR1 is LNHDA and CDR2 SQIVND (reference sequence). The J segment lost 3 bases and the V segment lost 5 bases, leaving 7 bases of the junction unmatched. The CDR3 totals 16 residues. The CDR3 spells CASSPRQGNYNSPLHF. CDR3 DNA: TGTGCCAGTAGTCCCCGACAGGGCAACTATAATTCACCCCTCCACTTT.

The chain carries TRBV27 and TRBJ2-1; D remains ambiguous. The V gene lost 0 bases and the J gene lost 7 bases, with 10 bases spanning the gap. The CDR3 has 14 amino acids. The germline CDR1 and CDR2 sequences are MNHEY and SMNVEV (reference sequence). The CDR3 DNA reads TGTGCCAGCAGTTTATCTCAACCGCGGAATGAGCAGTTCTTC. Translating gives CASSLSQPRNEQFF.

The J gene is TRBJ2-2, the V gene TRBV4-1, with 7 nucleotides matching TRBD1. The V gene end was trimmed by 0 bases and the J gene end by 0 bases; junction bases not matched to a gene: 4. This CDR3 has 17 amino acids. CDR1 and CDR2 from the germline V gene are MGHRA and YSYEKL. The CDR3 region has the DNA TGCGCCAGCAGCCAAGAACGCAGGGGGACGAACACCGGGGAGCTGTTTTTT. It is translated as CASSQERRGTNTGELFF.

The chain is built from TRBV18 and TRBJ2-5; 8 nucleotides line up with TRBD1. The CDR3 covers 14 residues. Germline lookup yields CDR1 KGHSH and CDR2 LQKENI. J lost 4 bases, V lost 6 bases, and 7 bases had no gene match. The CDR3 loop reads CASSDRGEVETQYF. CDR3 bases: TGTGCCAGCTCCGACAGGGGTGAGGTAGAGACCCAGTACTTC. Full variable domain (remainder filled in from reference TRBV18 and TRBJ2-5): NAGVMQNPRHLVRRRGQEARLRCSPMKGHSHVYWYRQLPEEGLKFMVYLQKENIIDESGMPKERFSAEFPKEGPSILRIQQVVRGDSAAYFCASSDRGEVETQYFGPGTRLLVL.

This chain connects TRBV6-6 to TRBJ1-5; possibly TRBD1 for D (6 bases). The V gene lost 6 bases and the J gene lost 5 bases, with 17 bases spanning the gap. Per the germline V gene, CDR1 is MNHNY and CDR2 is SVGAGI (reference sequence). This CDR3 has 15 residues. The CDR3 DNA reads TGTGCCAGCAGATTCGGACAGTTGGGAGATCAGCCCCAGCATTTT. Protein: CASRFGQLGDQPQHF.

This clone was recorded a few times. This chain uses TRBV7-9 with TRBJ1-5, with a tentative D call TRBD1 (5 bases). Trimming stripped 10 bases from V and 5 bases from J, with 12 bases between. CDR3 length equals 12 residues. The germline gives CDR1 SEHNR, CDR2 FQNEAQ (reference sequence). CDR3 amino acids: CATSGGDQPQHF. CDR3 bases: TGTGCCACCTCGGGGGGTGATCAGCCCCAGCATTTT. Complete variable domain (other parts from reference TRBV7-9 and TRBJ1-5): DTGVSQNPRHKITKRGQNVTFRCDPISEHNRLYWYRQTLGQGPEFLTYFQNEAQLEKSRLLSDRFSAERPKGSFSTLEIQRTEQGDSAMYLCATSGGDQPQHFGDGTRLSIL.

The CDR3 DNA reads as TGTGCCAGCAGTGAAGAAGCGGGTGCCTACAATGAGCAGTTCTTC. As protein: CASSEEAGAYNEQFF. This chain joins TRBV6-1 and TRBJ2-1, with D perhaps TRBD2 (6 bases). Germline V gene lookup returns CDR1 MNHNS and CDR2 SASEGT. Trimming took 1 base from V and 2 from J, leaving 9 bases between them. The CDR3 is made up of 15 amino acids.

Relative to its sample, this clone is medium-sized. The rearrangement joins TRBV6-6 to TRBJ1-1, with D uncertain. V lost 0 bases and J lost 4, with 6 bases in between. The CDR3 sequence is 13 residues long. In germline, CDR1 is MNHNY, CDR2 SVGAGI (reference sequence). As DNA, the CDR3 is TGTGCCAGCAGTTACTCAGAGAGCACTGAAGCTTTCTTT. It translates to CASSYSESTEAFF.

As for this clone: This is likely a read error, given that the CDR3 carries no conserved phenylalanine or tryptophan at its end. This rearrangement joins TRBV25-1 to TRBJ2-6; D is unclear. Germline V gives CDR1 MGHDK, CDR2 SYGVNS. V dropped 4 bases and J dropped 0 bases, with 7 bases sitting between them. The CDR3 consists of 15 residues. CDR3 loop: CASSGIHSGANVLTL. The CDR3 coding sequence is TGTGCCAGCAGTGGTATACACTCTGGGGCCAACGTCCTGACTCTC.

The chain has TRBV9 and TRBJ2-7; 15 bases line up with TRBD2. The CDR3 has 15 residues. With V trimmed by 3 bases and J by 6 bases, 4 bases remained unmatched. Per germline, CDR1 SGDLS and CDR2 YYNGEE. The CDR3, as DNA: TGTGCCAGCAGCGCGGGACTAGCGGGAGGACCCGAGCAGTACTTC. Its translation is CASSAGLAGGPEQYF.

The chain couples TRBV7-9 to TRBJ1-2, with TRBD1 as a possible D gene (5 bases). V lost 2 bases and J lost 7, with 8 bases in between. The CDR3 totals 12 residues. The germline V gene encodes CDR1 SEHNR and CDR2 FQNEAQ (reference sequence). Here the CDR3 DNA reads TGTGCCAGCAGCTTAACAGGTGCTGGCTACACCTTC. Its protein is CASSLTGAGYTF.

V is TRBV30 and J is TRBJ1-2, with 7 bases matching TRBD1. The J segment lost 4 bases and the V segment lost 0 bases, leaving 8 bases of the junction unmatched. The CDR3 is 15 residues long. CDR1 and CDR2 from the germline V gene are GTSNPN and SVGIG (reference sequence). The CDR3 coding sequence is TGTGCCTGGAGTGTAACCATGGGACAGCTCTATGGCTACACCTTC. Its translation: CAWSVTMGQLYGYTF.